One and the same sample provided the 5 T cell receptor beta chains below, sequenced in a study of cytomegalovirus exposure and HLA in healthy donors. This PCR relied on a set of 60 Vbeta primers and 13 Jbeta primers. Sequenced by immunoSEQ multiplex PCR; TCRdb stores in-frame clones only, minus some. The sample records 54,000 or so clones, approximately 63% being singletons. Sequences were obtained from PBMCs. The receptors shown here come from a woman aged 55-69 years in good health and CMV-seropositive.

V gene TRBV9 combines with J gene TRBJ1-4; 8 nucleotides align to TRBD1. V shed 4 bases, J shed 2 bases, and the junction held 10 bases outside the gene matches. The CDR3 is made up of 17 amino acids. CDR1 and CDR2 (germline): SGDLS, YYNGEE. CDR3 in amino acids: CASSPGQGGITNEKLFF. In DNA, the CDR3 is TGTGCCAGCAGCCCCGGACAGGGAGGAATCACTAATGAAAAACTGTTTTTT.

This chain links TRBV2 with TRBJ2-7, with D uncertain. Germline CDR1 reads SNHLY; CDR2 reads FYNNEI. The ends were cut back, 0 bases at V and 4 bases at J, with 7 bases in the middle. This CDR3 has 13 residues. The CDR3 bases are TGTGCCAGCAGTGAAGCCTTCAGATACGAGCAGTACTTC. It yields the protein CASSEAFRYEQYF.

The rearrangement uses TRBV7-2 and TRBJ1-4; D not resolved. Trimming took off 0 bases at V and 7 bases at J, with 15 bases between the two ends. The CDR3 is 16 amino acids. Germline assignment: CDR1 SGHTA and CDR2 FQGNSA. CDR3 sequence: CASSLAREGLGEKLFF. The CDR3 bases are TGTGCCAGCAGCTTAGCGCGGGAGGGATTGGGTGAAAAACTGTTTTTT.

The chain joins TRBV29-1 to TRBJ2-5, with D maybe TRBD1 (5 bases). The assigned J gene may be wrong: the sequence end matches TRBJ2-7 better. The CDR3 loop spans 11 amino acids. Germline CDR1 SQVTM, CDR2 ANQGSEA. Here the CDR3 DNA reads TGCAGCGTTGGACAGTACTACGAGCAGTACTTC. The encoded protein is CSVGQYYEQYF.

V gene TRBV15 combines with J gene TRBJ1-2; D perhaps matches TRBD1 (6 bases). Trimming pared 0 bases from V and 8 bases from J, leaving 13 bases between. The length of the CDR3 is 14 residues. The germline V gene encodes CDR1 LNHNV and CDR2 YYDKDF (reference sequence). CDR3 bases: TGTGCCACCAGCAGAGATCCAGGGGACCAGGGCTACACCTTC. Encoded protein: CATSRDPGDQGYTF.